Listed below are T cell receptor beta chains from one sample, sequenced in a study of blood T cells in healthy people across ages. Each CDR3 protein is one row after TCRdb ran MiXCR on the 5' RACE reads. The sample has some 730,000 distinct CDR3 sequences, 20% to 25% seen once; the top ten hold 22%. The material sequenced was blood. These receptors were taken from a man aged 65 to 79 in good health. Both conserved end residues are part of each CDR3. A D gene is named only where the DNA matches it firmly. The size of a clone is reported for some rows only, either as once, few or many, or as a class for expanded clones.

>TRBJ2-1|TRBV15|-|-|15
TGTGCCACCAGCGGCTGGGACCGCGGGCAAAGTGAGCAGTTCTTC
CATSGWDRGQSEQFF
>TRBJ2-7|TRBV12-3/TRBV12-4|-|-|15
TGTGCCAGCAGTCCATACCGACAGGACCCAAGGGAGCAGTACTTC
CASSPYRQDPREQYF
>TRBJ2-7|TRBV28|TRBD1|-|13
TGTGCCATCACATCTGGGACAGGCTACGAGCAGTACTTC
CAITSGTGYEQYF
>TRBJ2-5|TRBV28|-|-|11
TGTGCCAGCAGTTTAAACGGCGCGCAGTACTTC
CASSLNGAQYF
>TRBJ2-5|TRBV6-1|TRBD2|few|15
TGTGCCAGCAGTGAAGGACTAGCGGGATGGGAGACCCAGTACTTC
CASSEGLAGWETQYF
>TRBJ2-1|TRBV24-1|-|-|15
TGTGCCACCAGTCTAGCGATTGAGGGAAGAAATGAGCAGTTCTTC
CATSLAIEGRNEQFF
>TRBJ1-2|TRBV7-9|TRBD1|-|15
TGTGCCAGCAGACGACCCGGGACAGCTAACTATGGCTACACCTTC
CASRRPGTANYGYTF
>TRBJ2-1|TRBV10-3|TRBD2|-|18
TGTGCCATCAGCCCCGGGACAGGACTAGCGGGGGGTCACAATGAGCAGTTCTTC
CAISPGTGLAGGHNEQFF
>TRBJ2-7|TRBV6-2/TRBV6-3|TRBD2|-|16
TGTGCCAGCAGTTTAACTACCGGGACTAGTTCTTACGAGCAGTACTTC
CASSLTTGTSSYEQYF
>TRBJ2-7|TRBV5-1|-|-|14
TGCGCCAGCAGCTCCCAGACCCCAGAGTACGAGCAGTACTTC
CASSSQTPEYEQYF
>TRBJ1-1|TRBV5-1|-|-|13
TGCGCCAGCAGCTTGGGGCAGGGGCCTGAAGCTTTCTTT
CASSLGQGPEAFF
>TRBJ2-5|TRBV18|TRBD1|-|15
TGTGCCAGCTCACTGTGGACAGGTTCGCAAGAGACCCAGTACTTC
CASSLWTGSQETQYF
>TRBJ2-3|TRBV7-2|-|-|14
TGTGCCAGCACCGGCGGCCCCACAACAGATACGCAGTATTTT
CASTGGPTTDTQYF
>TRBJ1-6|TRBV20-1|TRBD1|few|13
TGCAGTGCCAAACAGGGGCCGGGGGCACCCCTCCACTTT
CSAKQGPGAPLHF
>TRBJ1-2|TRBV12-3/TRBV12-4|-|once|14
TGTGCCAGCACTGTTAGAGAACCGGGATATGGCTACACCTTC
CASTVREPGYGYTF
>TRBJ1-2|TRBV20-1|-|few|14
TGCAGTGCTAGAGTCCCAATGGGTAACTATGGCTACACCTTC
CSARVPMGNYGYTF
>TRBJ2-2|TRBV21-1|-|few|15
TGTGCCAGCAGCATCGGCGACCCAAACACCGGGGAGCTGTTTTTT
CASSIGDPNTGELFF
>TRBJ1-5|TRBV20-1|-|once|14
TGCAGTGCAACCTCTGACAGCCTCAATCAGCCCCAGCATTTT
CSATSDSLNQPQHF
>TRBJ2-5|TRBV10-3|TRBD1|-|15
TGTGCCATCAGTGAGGGGACAGGGAACCAAGAGACCCAGTACTTC
CAISEGTGNQETQYF
>TRBJ1-2|TRBV29-1|TRBD1|-|12
TGCAGCGTTGAAGCACCGGGACAGGATCCCACCTTC
CSVEAPGQDPTF